One sample yielded the 4 T cell receptor beta chains listed below, sequenced in a study of blood T cell repertoires in COVID-19. The assay was immunoSEQ multiplex PCR, and TCRdb's table has in-frame clones only and misses some. Found here are a few hundred thousand clones, 80% to 90% of them singletons; the top ten hold roughly 1.2%. What was sequenced was peripheral blood. These receptors were collected from a woman in her forties or fifties with acute or convalescent COVID-19.

The rearrangement links TRBV7-2 to TRBJ2-1; TRBD1 matches 9 bases. V dropped 0 bases and J dropped 4; count of bases not matched to a gene: 7. There are 17 residues in the CDR3. Germline V gene lookup returns CDR1 SGHTA and CDR2 FQGNSA. CDR3 region: CASSLALGQGRYNEQFF. The CDR3 DNA reads TGTGCCAGCAGCTTAGCGCTGGGACAGGGTAGGTACAATGAGCAGTTCTTC.

The chain has TRBV18 and TRBJ2-7, with 11 positions matching TRBD2. V was clipped by 3 bases and J by 5 bases; unmatched bases: 3. This CDR3 is built from 14 residues. Germline CDR1 is KGHSH and CDR2 is LQKENI. The CDR3 region has the DNA TGTGCCAGCTCACCTAGCGGGGGGGACCACGAGCAGTACGTC. Translating it yields CASSPSGGDHEQYV.

V is TRBV24-1 and J is TRBJ1-2, with 9 bases aligning to TRBD1. CDR1 KGHDR and CDR2 SFDVKD come from the germline V gene. Losses at the gene ends were 3 bases for V and 5 bases for J; bases not matched to a gene: 3. The length of the CDR3 is 14 residues. The CDR3 loop is CATSDAGTGYGYTF. CDR3 DNA sequence: TGTGCCACCAGTGATGCTGGGACAGGGTATGGCTACACCTTC.

The V call is TRBV5-3, the J call TRBJ1-2; D perhaps matches TRBD1 (6 bases). TRBV5-3 is assigned to the ORF class and has an uncertain function. Trimming removed 4 bases from V and 7 bases from J, with 17 bases in between. This CDR3 contains 14 residues. CDR3 loop: CARSTQGKLCGYTF. The CDR3 region has the DNA TGTGCCAGAAGCACCCAGGGGAAGTTGTGTGGCTACACCTTC.